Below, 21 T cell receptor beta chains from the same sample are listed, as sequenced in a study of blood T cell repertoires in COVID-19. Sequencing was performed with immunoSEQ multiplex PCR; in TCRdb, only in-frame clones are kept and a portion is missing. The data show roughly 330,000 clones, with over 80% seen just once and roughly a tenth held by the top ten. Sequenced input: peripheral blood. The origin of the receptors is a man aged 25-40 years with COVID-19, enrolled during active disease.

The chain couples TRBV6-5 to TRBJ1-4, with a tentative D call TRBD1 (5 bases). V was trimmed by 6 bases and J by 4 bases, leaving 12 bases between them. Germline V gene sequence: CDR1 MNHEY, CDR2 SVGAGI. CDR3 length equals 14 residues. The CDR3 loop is CASRTRDYNEKLFF. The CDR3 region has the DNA TGTGCCAGCAGGACCCGGGACTATAATGAAAAACTGTTTTTT.

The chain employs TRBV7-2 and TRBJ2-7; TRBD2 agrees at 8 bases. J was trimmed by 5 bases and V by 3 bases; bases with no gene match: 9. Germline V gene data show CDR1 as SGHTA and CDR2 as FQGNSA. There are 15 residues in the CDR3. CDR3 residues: CASSFGGTRAHEQYF. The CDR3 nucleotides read TGTGCCAGCAGCTTTGGCGGGACTAGAGCTCACGAGCAGTACTTC.

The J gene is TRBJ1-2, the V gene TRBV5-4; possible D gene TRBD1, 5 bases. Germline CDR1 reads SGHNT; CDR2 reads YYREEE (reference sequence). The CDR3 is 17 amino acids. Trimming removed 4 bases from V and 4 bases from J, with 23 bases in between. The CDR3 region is CASSPPTQGLISYGYTF. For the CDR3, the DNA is TGTGCCAGCAGCCCCCCTACGCAGGGCCTGATTTCCTATGGCTACACCTTC. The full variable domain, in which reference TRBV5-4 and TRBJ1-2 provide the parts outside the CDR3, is ETGVTQSPTHLIKTRGQQVTLRCSSQSGHNTVSWYQQALGQGPQFIFQYYREEENGRGNFPPRFSGLQFPNYSSELNVNALELDDSALYLCASSPPTQGLISYGYTFGSGTRLTVV.

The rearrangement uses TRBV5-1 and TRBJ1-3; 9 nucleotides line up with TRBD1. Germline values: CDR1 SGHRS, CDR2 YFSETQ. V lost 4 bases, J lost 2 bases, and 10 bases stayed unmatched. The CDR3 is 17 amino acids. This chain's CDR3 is CASSISTGGEAGNTIYF. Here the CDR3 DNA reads TGCGCCAGCAGCATTAGTACAGGGGGCGAGGCTGGAAACACCATATATTTT.

The CDR3 region has the DNA TGTGCCAGTAGGGAAGACAGGGGGATTACAGATACGCAGTATTTT. This gives the protein CASREDRGITDTQYF. The chain recombines TRBV19 with TRBJ2-3; TRBD1 matches at 9 bases. This CDR3 region has 15 residues. V trimming: 6 bases; J trimming: 3 bases; junction bases outside the gene matches: 7. Germline V gene sequence: CDR1 LNHDA, CDR2 SQIVND (reference sequence).

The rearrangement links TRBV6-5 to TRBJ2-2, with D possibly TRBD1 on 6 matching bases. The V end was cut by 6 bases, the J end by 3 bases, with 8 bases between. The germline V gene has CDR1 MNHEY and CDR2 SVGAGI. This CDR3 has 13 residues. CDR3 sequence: CASRKGDTGELFF. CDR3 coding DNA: TGTGCCAGCAGAAAGGGGGACACCGGGGAGCTGTTTTTT.

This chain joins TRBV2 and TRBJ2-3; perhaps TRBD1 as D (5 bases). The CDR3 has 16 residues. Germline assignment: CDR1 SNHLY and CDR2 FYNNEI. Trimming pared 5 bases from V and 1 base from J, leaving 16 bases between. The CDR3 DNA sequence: TGTGCCAGCAGTCAAGGAAGGGGCGCGGGCACAGATACGCAGTATTTT. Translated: CASSQGRGAGTDTQYF.

In nucleotides, the CDR3 is TGTGCCAGCAGCTTAGTTAGCTCCTACAATGAGCAGTTCTTC. It translates to CASSLVSSYNEQFF. The chain combines TRBV11-1 with TRBJ2-1; D ambiguous. Germline CDR1 and CDR2: SGHAT and FQDESV (reference sequence). The CDR3 length is 14 residues. Trimming removed 1 base from V and 0 bases from J, with 4 bases in between.

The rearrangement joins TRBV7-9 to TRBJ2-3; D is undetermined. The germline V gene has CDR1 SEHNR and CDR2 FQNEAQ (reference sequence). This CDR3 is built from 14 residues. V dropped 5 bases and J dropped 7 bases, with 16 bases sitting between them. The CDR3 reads CASSLNHENHTQYF. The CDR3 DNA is TGTGCCAGCAGCCTAAATCATGAGAATCATACGCAGTATTTT.

The CDR3 sequence: CASSQDPWTSGRYTDTQYF. The CDR3 region has the DNA TGTGCCAGCAGCCAAGACCCTTGGACTAGCGGGAGGTACACAGATACGCAGTATTTT. This sequence joins TRBV14 and TRBJ2-3, with 14 bases aligning to TRBD2. This CDR3 is 19 amino acids long. The germline gives CDR1 SGHDN, CDR2 FVKESK. Trimming cost V 0 bases and J 2 bases; bases outside gene matches: 7.

CDR3 nucleotides: TGTGCCAGCAGTTACTCCCCGGACAGGGATGGCTACACCTTC. It specifies CASSYSPDRDGYTF. The chain employs TRBV6-5 and TRBJ1-2; 8 positions match TRBD1. Trimming at V came to 0 bases and at J to 6 bases, leaving 3 bases not matched to a gene. CDR1 and CDR2 (germline): MNHEY, SVGAGI. The CDR3 runs 14 residues.

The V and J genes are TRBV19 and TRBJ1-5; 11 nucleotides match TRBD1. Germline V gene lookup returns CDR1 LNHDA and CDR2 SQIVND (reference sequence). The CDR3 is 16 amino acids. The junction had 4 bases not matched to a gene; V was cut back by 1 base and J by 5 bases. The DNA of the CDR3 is TGTGCCAGTAGTATAGCGGGACAGGGGGTCTATCAGCCCCAGCATTTT. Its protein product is CASSIAGQGVYQPQHF.

The CDR3 loop is CASSPAVQVLNTEAFF. Written as DNA, the CDR3 is TGTGCCAGCAGCCCCGCAGTACAAGTTTTGAACACTGAAGCTTTCTTT. The chain carries TRBV5-4 and TRBJ1-1; D gene uncertain. Trimming removed 4 bases at V and 0 bases at J, with 16 bases between. Germline V gives CDR1 SGHNT, CDR2 YYREEE (reference sequence). The CDR3 runs to 16 residues.

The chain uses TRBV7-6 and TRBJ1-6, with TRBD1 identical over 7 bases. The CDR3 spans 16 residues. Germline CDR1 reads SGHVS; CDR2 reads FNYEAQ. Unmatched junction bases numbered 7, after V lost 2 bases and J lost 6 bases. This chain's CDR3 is CASSLTGAPGNSPLHF. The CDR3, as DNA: TGTGCCAGCAGCTTAACAGGGGCACCTGGTAATTCACCCCTCCACTTT.

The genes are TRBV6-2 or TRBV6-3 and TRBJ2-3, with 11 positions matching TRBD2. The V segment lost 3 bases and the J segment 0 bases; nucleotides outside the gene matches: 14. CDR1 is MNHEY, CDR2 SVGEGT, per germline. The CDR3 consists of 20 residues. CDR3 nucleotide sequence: TGTGCCAGCAGTTATAGGAAAACCGGGACTAGCGGAACTAGCACAGATACGCAGTATTTT. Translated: CASSYRKTGTSGTSTDTQYF.

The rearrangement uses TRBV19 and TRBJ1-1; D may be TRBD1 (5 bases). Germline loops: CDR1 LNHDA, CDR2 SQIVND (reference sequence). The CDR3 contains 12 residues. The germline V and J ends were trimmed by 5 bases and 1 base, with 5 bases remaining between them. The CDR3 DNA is TGTGCCAGTAGTGGACAGAACACTGAAGCTTTCTTT. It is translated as CASSGQNTEAFF.

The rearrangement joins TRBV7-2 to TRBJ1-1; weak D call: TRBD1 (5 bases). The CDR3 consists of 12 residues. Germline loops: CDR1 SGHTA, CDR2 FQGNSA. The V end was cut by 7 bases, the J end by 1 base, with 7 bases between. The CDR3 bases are TGTGCCAGCAAGGGGCCGAACACTGAAGCTTTCTTT. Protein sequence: CASKGPNTEAFF.

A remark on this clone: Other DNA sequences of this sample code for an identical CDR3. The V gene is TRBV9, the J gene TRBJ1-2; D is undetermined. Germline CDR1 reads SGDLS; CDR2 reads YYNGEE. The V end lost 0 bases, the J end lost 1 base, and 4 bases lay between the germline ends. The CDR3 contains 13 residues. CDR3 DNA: TGTGCCAGCAGCGTAGATAGTAACTATGGCTACACCTTC. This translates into CASSVDSNYGYTF.

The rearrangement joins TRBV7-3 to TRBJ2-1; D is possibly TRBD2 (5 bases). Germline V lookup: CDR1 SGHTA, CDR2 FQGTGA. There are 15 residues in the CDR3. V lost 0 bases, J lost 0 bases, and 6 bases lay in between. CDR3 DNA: TGTGCCAGCAGCTTAACGGGGAGCTCCTACAATGAGCAGTTCTTC. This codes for CASSLTGSSYNEQFF.

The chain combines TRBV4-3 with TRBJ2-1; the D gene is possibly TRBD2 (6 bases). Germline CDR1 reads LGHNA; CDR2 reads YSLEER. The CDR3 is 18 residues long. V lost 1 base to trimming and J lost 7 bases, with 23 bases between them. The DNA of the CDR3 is TGCGCCAGCAGCCAAGTTTCCGGGGGAGGAGGTAAAAGGAATGAGCAGTTCTTC. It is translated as CASSQVSGGGGKRNEQFF.

Here the CDR3 DNA reads TGTGCCAGCTCTGGCCAAGGTGGCGGGGGACCTTACGAGCAGTACTTC. Amino acids: CASSGQGGGGPYEQYF. J is TRBJ2-7 and V is TRBV18, with 7 bases that match TRBD2. V was clipped by 6 bases and J by 4 bases; unmatched bases: 15. The V gene's germline CDR1 is KGHSH and CDR2 LQKENI. CDR3 length equals 16 residues. Full variable domain (outside the CDR3, taken from reference TRBV18 and TRBJ2-7): NAGVMQNPRHLVRRRGQEARLRCSPMKGHSHVYWYRQLPEEGLKFMVYLQKENIIDESGMPKERFSAEFPKEGPSILRIQQVVRGDSAAYFCASSGQGGGGPYEQYFGPGTRLTVT.